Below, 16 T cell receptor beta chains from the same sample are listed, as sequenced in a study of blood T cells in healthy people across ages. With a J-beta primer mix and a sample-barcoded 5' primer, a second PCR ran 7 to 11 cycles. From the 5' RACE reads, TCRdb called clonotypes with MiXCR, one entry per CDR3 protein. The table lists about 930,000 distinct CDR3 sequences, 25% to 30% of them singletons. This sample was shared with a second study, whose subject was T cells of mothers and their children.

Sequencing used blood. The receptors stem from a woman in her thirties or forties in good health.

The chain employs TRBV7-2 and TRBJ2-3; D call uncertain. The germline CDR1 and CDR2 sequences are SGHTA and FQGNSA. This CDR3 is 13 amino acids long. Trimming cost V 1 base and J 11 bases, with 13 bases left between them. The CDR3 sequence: CASSLVFVARQYF. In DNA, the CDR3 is TGTGCCAGCAGCTTAGTCTTTGTTGCACGGCAGTATTTT.

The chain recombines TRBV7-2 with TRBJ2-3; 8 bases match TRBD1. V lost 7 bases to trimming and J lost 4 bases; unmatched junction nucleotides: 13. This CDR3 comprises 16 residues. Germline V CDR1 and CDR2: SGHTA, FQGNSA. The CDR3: CASNTQGGTYADTQYF. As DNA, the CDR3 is TGTGCCAGCAACACACAGGGGGGCACTTACGCAGATACGCAGTATTTT. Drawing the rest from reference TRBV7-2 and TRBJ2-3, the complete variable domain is GAGVSQSPSNKVTEKGKDVELRCDPISGHTALYWYRQSLGQGLEFLIYFQGNSAPDKSGLPSDRFSAERTGGSVSTLTIQRTQQEDSAVYLCASNTQGGTYADTQYFGPGTRLTVL.

The CDR3 protein is CASSLGTGIKGGYTF. The CDR3 bases are TGTGCCAGCAGCCTTGGGACAGGGATAAAGGGTGGCTACACCTTC. The chain employs TRBV3-1 and TRBJ1-2; 9 bases are shared with TRBD1. V trimming: 4 bases; J trimming: 7 bases; junction bases outside the gene matches: 10. There are 15 residues in the CDR3. From germline, CDR1 is LGHDT and CDR2 YNNKEL (reference sequence).

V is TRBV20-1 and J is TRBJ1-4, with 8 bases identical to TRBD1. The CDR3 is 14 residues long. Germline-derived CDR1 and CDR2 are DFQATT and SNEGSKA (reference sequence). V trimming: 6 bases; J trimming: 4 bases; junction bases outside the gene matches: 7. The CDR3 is CSAGQGFDNEKLFF. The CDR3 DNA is TGCAGTGCAGGACAGGGATTTGATAATGAAAAACTGTTTTTT.

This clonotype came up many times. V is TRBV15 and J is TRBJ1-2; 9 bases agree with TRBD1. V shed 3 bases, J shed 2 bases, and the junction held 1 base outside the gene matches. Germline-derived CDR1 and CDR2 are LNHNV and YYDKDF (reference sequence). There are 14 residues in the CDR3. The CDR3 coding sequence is TGTGCCACCAGCAGTGGACAGGGGAACTATGGCTACACCTTC. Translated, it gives CATSSGQGNYGYTF.

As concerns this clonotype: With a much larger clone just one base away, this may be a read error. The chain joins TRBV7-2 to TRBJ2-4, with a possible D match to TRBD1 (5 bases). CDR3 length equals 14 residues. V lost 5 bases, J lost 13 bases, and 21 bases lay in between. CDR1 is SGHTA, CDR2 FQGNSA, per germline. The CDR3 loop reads CASSPQGTYNEQYF. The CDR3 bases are TGTGCCAGCAGCCCCCAGGGCACCTACAATGAGCAGTACTTC. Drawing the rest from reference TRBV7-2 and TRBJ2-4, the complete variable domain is GAGVSQSPSNKVTEKGKDVELRCDPISGHTALYWYRQSLGQGLEFLIYFQGNSAPDKSGLPSDRFSAERTGGSVSTLTIQRTQQEDSAVYLCASSPQGTYNEQYFGAGTRLSVL.

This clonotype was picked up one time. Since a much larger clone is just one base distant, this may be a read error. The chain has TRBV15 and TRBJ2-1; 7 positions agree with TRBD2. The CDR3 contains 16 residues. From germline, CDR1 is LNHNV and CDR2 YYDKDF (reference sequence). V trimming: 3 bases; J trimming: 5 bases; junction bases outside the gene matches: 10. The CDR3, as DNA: TGTGCCACCAGCAGTAGGTCAGCGGGGTCGCACAATGAGCAGTTCTTC. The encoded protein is CATSSRSAGSHNEQFF.

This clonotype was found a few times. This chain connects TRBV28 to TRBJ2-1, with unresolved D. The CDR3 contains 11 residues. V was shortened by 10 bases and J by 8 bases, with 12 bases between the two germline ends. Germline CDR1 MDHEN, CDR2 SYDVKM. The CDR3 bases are TGTGCCACCATCCTAAGAGATGAGCAGTTCTTC. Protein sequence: CATILRDEQFF.

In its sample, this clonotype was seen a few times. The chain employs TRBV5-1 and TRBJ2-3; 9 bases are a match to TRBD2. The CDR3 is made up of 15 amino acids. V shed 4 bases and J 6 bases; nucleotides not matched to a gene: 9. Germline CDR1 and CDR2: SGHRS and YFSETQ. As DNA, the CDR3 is TGCGCCAGCAGCCAAACGACTAGCGGTACGGATACGCAGTATTTT. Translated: CASSQTTSGTDTQYF.

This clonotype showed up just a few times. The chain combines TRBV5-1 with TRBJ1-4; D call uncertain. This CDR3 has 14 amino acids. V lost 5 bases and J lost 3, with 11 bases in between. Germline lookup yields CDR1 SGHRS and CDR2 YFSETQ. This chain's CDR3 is CASRVGNPNEKLFF. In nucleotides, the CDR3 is TGCGCCAGCAGAGTTGGGAATCCTAATGAAAAACTGTTTTTT.

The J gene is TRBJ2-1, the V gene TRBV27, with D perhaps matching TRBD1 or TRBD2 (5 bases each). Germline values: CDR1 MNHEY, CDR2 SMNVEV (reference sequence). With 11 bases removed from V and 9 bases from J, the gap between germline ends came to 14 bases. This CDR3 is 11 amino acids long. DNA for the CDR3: TGTGCCTGCGTAGGGGAGAGTGAGCAGTTCTTC. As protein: CACVGESEQFF.

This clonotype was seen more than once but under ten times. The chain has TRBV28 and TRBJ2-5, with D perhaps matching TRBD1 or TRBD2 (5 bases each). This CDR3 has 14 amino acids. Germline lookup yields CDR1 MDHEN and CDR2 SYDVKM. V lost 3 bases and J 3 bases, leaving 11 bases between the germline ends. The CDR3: CASSLRGVEETQYF. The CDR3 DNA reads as TGTGCCAGCAGTTTGAGGGGAGTTGAAGAGACCCAGTACTTC. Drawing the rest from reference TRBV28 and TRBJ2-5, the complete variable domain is DVKVTQSSRYLVKRTGEKVFLECVQDMDHENMFWYRQDPGLGLRLIYFSYDVKMKEKGDIPEGYSVSREKKERFSLILESASTNQTSMYLCASSLRGVEETQYFGPGTRLLVL.

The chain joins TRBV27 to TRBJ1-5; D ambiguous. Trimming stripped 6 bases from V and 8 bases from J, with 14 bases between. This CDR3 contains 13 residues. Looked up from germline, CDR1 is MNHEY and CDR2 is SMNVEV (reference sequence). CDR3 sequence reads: CASSPAAPEPQHF. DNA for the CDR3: TGTGCCAGCAGCCCGGCCGCCCCCGAGCCCCAGCATTTT.

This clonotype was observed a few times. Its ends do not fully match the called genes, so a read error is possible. The CDR3 DNA reads as TGTGCTAGCAGCTTAGTGCTCGGGGGAAGTCAGCCCCAGCATTTT. Encoded protein: CASSLVLGGSQPQHF. This chain links TRBV7-7 with TRBJ1-5, with a tentative D call TRBD1 (5 bases). The CDR3 extends over 15 amino acids. Germline V gene sequence: CDR1 SSHAT, CDR2 FNYEAQ (reference sequence). Based on the CDR3 plus reference TRBV7-7 and TRBJ1-5, the full variable domain is GAGVSQSPRYKVTKRGQDVTLRCDPISSHATLYWYQQALGQGPEFLTYFNYEAQPDKSGLPSDRFSAERPEGSISTLTIQRTEQRDSAMYRCASSLVLGGSQPQHFGDGTRLSIL.

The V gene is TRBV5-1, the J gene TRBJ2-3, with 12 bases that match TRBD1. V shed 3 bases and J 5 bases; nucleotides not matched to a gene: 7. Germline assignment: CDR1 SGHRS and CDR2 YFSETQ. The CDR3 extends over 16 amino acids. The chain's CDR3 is CASSSQGQGALDTQYF. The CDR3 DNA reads TGCGCCAGCAGCTCTCAGGGACAGGGGGCTTTAGATACGCAGTATTTT.

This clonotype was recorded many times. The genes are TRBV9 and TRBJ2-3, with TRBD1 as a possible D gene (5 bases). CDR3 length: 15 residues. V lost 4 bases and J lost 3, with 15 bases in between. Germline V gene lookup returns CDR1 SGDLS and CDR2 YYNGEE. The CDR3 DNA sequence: TGTGCCAGCAGCCTCGATCATAGGGGTACAGATACGCAGTATTTT. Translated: CASSLDHRGTDTQYF.